This T cell receptor beta chain was captured in a study of blood T cell repertoires in COVID-19. Study background: Both acute and convalescent COVID-19 samples were obtained from the United States, Italy and Spain. In each case, the material was cDNA or gDNA derived from T cells, B-cell-depleted T cells, or PBMCs.

How the authors handled the data: Reference gene primer amplification yielded estimated nucleated cell counts. Repertoires were generated with immunoSEQ multiplex PCR, while TCRdb's copy carries only in-frame clones and drops some. V and J calls and clone size are those listed in that table; D and trimming were worked out from the DNA. The sample has approximately 150,000 clones, approximately 88% seen once. Germline CDR1 GTSNPN, CDR2 SVGIG (reference sequence). The CDR3 sequence is 12 residues long. The trim removed 8 bases at V and 11 bases at J, leaving 11 bases unmatched. The V gene is TRBV30, the J gene TRBJ1-4; 7 positions agree with TRBD1. The material sequenced was peripheral blood. This clonotype originated in a human donor in a cohort sampled during active COVID-19. CDR3 sequence: CASNRGPGKLFF. The CDR3, as DNA: TGTGCCAGTAACAGGGGCCCTGGTAAACTGTTTTTT.